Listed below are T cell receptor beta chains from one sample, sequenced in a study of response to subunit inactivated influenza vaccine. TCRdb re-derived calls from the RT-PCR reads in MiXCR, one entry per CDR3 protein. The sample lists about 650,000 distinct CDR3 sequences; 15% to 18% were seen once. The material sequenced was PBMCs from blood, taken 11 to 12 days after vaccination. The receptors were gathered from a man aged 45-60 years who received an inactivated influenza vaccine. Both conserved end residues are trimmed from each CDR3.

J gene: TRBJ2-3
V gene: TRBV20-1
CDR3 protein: SARQPTDTQY

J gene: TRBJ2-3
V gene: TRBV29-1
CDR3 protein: SVDLWRGDYTDTQY

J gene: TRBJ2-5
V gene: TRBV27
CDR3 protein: ASSLLGPGQTETQY

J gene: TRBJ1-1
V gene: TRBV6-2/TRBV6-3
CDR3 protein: ASSYLQGVSAAF

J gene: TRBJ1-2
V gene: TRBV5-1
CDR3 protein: ASSFLRGSYGYT

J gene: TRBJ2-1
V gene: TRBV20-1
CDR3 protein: SARDSLGGPNEQF

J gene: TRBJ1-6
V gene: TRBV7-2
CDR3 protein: ASSQGRGYYNSPLH

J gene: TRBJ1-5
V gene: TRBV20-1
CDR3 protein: SAKTGRQPQH

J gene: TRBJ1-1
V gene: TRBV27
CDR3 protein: ASSFIPTMNTEAF

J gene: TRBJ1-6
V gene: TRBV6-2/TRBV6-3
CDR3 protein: ASSYGNGNSPLH

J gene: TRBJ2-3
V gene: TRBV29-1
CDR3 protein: SLTSGSHSDPQY

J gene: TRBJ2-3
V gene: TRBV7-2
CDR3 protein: ASSFRLRPDTQY

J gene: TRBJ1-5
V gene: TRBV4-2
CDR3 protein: ASSQDLVRPQH

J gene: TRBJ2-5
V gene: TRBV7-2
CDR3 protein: ASSSFSGSPY

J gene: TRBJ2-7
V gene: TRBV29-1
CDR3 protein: SVQTQNSYEQY

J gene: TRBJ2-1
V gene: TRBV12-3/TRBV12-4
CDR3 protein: ASSLVAGNPGWNEQF

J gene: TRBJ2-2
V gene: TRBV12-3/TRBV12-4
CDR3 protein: ASTVRGVGDGGAGELF

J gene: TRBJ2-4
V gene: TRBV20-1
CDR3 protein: SARDTYAKNIQY

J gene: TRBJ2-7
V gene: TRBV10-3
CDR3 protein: AISVDRGSNEQY

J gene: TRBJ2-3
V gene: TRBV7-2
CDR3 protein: ASSSQRGWGTDTQY

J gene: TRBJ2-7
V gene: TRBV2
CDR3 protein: ASKNYEQY

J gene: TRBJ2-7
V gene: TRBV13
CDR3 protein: ASSFRTSGPREQY

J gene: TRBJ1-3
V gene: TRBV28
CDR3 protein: ASSLFGLNTIY

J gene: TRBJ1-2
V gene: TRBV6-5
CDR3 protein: ASSWTGLYGYT

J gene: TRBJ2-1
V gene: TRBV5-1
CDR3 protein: ASSLTRFRDEQF

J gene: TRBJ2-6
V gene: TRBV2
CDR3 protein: ASSVTGSGANVLT

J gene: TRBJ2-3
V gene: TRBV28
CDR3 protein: ASNTVDTQY

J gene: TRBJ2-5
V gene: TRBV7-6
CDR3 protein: ASSWTESGTGERETQY

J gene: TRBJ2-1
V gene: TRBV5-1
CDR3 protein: ASSLEQGKVQF

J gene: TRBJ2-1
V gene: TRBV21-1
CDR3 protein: ASSTKNGTGRRGVNNEQF

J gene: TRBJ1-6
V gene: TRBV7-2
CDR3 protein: ASSSRDRGGSPLH

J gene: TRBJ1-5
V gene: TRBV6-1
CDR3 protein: ASREYSNQPQH

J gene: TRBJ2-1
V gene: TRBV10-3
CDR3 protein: AISDPRDRGGNEQF